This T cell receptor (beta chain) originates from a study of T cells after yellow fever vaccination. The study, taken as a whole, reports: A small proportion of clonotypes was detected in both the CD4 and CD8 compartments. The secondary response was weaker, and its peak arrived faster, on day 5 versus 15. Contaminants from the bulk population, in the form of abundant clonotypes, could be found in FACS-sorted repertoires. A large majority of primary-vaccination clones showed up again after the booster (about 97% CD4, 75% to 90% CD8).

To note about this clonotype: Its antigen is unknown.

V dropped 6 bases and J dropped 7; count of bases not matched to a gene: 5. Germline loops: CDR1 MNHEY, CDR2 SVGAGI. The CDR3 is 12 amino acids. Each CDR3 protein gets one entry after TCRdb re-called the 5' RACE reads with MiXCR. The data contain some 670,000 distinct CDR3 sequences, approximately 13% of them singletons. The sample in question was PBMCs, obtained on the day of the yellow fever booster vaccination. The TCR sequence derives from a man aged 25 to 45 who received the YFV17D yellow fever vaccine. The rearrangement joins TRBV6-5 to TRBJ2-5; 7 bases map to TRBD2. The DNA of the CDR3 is TGTGCCAGCAGCTCCGGACTAGGGACCCAGTACTTC. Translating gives CASSSGLGTQYF.